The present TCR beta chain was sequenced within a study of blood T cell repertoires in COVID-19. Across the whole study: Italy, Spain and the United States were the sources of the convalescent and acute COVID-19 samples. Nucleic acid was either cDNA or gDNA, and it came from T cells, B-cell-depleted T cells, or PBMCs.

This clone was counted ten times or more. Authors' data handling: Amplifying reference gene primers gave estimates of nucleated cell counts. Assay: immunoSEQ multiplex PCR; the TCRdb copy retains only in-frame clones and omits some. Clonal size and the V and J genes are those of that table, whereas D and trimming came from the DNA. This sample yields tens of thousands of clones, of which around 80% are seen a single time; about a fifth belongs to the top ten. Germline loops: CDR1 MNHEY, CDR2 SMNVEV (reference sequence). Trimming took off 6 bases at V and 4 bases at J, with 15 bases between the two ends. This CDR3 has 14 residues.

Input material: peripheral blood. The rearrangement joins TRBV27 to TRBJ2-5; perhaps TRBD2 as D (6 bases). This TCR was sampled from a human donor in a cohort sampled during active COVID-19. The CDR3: CASRPAGGIETQYF. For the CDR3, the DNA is TGTGCCAGCAGACCTGCTGGGGGGATAGAGACCCAGTACTTC.